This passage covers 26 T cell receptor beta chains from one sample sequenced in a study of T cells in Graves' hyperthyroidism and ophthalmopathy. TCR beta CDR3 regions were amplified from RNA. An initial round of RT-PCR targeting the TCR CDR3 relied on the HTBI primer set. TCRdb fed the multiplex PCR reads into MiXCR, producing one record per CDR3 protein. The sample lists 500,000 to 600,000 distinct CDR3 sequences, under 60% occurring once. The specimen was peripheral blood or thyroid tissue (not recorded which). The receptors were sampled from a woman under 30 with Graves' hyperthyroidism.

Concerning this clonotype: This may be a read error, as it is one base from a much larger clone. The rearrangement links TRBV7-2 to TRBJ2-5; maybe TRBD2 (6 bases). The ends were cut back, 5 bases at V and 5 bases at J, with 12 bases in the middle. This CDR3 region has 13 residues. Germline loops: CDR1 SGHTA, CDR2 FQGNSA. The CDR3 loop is CASSPRERETQYF. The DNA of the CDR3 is TGTGCCAGCAGCCCCCGGGAGCGGGAGACCCAGTACTTC.

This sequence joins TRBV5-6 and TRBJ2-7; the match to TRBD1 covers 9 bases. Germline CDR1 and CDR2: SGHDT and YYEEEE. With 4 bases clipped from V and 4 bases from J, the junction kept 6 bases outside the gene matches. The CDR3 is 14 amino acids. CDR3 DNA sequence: TGTGCCAGCAGCCGCCGGGACAGGGTGTACGAGCAGTACTTC. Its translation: CASSRRDRVYEQYF.

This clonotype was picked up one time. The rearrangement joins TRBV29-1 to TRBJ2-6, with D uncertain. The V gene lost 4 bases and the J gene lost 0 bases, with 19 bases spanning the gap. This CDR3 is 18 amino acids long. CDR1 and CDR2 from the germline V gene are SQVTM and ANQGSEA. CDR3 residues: CSVAVGLGIHSGANVLTF. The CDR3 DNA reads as TGCAGCGTTGCTGTGGGTTTAGGCATTCACTCTGGGGCCAACGTCCTGACTTTC.

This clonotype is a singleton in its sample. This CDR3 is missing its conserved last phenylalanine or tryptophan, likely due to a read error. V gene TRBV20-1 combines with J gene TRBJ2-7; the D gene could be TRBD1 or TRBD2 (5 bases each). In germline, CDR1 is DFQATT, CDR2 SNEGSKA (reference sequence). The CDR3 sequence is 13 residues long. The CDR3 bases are TGCAGTGCTAGCGGGGCGAGCTCCTACAAGCAGTACCTC. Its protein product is CSASGASSYKQYL.

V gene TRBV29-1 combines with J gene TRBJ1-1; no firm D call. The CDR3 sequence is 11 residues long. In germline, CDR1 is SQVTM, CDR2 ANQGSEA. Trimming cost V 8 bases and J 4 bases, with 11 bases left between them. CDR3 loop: CSTTGGTEAFF. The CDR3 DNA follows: TGCAGCACCACTGGCGGCACTGAAGCTTTCTTT.

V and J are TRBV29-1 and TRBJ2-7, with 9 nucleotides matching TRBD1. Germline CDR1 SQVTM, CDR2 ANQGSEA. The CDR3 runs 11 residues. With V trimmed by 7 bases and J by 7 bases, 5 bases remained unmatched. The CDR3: CSARQGEEQYF. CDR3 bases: TGCAGCGCTAGACAGGGGGAGGAGCAGTACTTC.

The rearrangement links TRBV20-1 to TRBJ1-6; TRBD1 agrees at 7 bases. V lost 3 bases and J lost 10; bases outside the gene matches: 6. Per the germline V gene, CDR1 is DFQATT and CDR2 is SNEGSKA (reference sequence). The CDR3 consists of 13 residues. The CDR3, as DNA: TGCAGTGCTAGTGACAGGGTGAACTCACCCCTCCACTTT. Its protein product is CSASDRVNSPLHF.

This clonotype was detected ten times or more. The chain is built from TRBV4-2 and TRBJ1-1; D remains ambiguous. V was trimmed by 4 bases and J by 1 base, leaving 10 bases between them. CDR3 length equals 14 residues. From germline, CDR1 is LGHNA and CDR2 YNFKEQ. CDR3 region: CASSLAARNTEAFF. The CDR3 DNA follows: TGTGCCAGCAGCCTGGCAGCCAGGAACACTGAAGCTTTCTTT.

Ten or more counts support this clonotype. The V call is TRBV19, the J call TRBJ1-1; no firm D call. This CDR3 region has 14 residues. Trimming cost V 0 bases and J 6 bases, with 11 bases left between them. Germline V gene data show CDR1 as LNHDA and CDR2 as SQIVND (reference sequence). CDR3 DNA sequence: TGTGCCAGTAGTATAGAGTTTGGCCAGTCTGAAGCTTTCTTT. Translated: CASSIEFGQSEAFF.

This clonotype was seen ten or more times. The CDR3 region is CAISGTGGRSNPGLDGELFF. CDR3 nucleotides: TGTGCCATCAGTGGAACGGGCGGGAGGAGCAACCCTGGGCTGGACGGGGAGCTGTTTTTT. This sequence joins TRBV10-3 and TRBJ2-2, with 8 bases matching TRBD2. This CDR3 spans 20 amino acids. V lost 4 bases and J lost 7; bases outside the gene matches: 23. The germline V gene encodes CDR1 ENHRY and CDR2 SYGVKD.

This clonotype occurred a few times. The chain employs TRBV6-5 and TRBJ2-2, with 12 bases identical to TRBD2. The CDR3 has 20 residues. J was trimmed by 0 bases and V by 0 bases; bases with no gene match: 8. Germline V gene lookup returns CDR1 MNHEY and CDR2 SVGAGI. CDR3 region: CASSYSLAGGGPSNTGELFF. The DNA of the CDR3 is TGTGCCAGCAGTTACTCCCTAGCGGGAGGGGGCCCTTCGAACACCGGGGAGCTGTTTTTT.

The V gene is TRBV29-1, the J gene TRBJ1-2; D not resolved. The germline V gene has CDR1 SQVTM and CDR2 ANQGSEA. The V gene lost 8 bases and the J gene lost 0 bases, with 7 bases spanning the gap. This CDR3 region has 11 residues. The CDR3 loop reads CSFEANYGYTF. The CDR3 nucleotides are TGCAGCTTCGAAGCTAACTATGGCTACACCTTC.

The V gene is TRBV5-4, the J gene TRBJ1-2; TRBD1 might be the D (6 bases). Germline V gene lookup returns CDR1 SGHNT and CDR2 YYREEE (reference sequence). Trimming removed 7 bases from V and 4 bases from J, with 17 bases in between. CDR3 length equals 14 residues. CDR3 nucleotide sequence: TGTGCCAGCCAAGATCTCGGGACAACCTATGGCTACACCTTC. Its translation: CASQDLGTTYGYTF.

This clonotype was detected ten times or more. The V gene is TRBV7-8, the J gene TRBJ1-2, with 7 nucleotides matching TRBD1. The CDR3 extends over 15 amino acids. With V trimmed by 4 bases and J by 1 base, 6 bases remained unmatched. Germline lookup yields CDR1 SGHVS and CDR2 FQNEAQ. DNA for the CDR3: TGTGCCAGCAGCTCCCAGGGGGGAGATAACTATGGCTACACCTTC. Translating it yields CASSSQGGDNYGYTF.

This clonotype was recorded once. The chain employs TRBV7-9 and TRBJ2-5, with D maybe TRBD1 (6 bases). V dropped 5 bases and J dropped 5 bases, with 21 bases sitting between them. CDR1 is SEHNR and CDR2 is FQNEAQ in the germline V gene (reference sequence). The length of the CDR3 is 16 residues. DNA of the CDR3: TGTGCCAGCAGCCCCCTTGGCGGAAACAGGGTTGAGACCCAGTACTTC. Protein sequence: CASSPLGGNRVETQYF.

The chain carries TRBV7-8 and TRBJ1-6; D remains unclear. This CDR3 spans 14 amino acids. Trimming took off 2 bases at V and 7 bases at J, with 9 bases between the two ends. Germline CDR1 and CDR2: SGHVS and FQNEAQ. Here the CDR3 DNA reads TGTGCCAGCAGCTTAATGAGCGCAAATTCACCCCTCCACTTT. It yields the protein CASSLMSANSPLHF. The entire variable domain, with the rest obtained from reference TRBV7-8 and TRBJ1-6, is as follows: GAGVSQSPRYKVAKRGQDVALRCDPISGHVSLFWYQQALGQGPEFLTYFQNEAQLDKSGLPSDRFFAERPEGSVSTLKIQRTQQEDSAVYLCASSLMSANSPLHFGNGTRLTVT.

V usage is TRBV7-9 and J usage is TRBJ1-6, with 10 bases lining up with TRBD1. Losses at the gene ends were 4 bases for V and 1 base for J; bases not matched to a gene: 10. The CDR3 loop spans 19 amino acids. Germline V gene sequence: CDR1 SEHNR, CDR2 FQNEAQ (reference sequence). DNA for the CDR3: TGTGCCAGCAGCTCGAACCGGGACAGGGGAAGATCCTATAATTCACCCCTCCACTTT. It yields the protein CASSSNRDRGRSYNSPLHF.

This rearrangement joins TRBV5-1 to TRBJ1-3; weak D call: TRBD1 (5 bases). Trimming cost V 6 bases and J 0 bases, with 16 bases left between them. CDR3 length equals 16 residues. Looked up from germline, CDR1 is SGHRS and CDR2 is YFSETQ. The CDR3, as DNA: TGCGCCAGCACGGACCTCGGACACACCTCTGGAAACACCATATATTTT. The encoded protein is CASTDLGHTSGNTIYF. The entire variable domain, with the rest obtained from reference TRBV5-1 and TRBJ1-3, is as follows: KAGVTQTPRYLIKTRGQQVTLSCSPISGHRSVSWYQQTPGQGLQFLFEYFSETQRNKGNFPGRFSGRQFSNSRSEMNVSTLELGDSALYLCASTDLGHTSGNTIYFGEGSWLTVV.

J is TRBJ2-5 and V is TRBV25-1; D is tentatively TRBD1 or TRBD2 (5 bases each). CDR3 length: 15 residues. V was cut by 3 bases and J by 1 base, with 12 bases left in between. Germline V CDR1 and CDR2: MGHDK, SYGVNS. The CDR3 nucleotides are TGTGCCAGCAGTGACCGAGGGGTTCTCCAAGAGACCCAGTACTTC. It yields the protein CASSDRGVLQETQYF. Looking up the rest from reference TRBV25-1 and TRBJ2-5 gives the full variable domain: EADIYQTPRYLVIGTGKKITLECSQTMGHDKMYWYQQDPGMELHLIHYSYGVNSTEKGDLSSESTVSRIRTEHFPLTLESARPSHTSQYLCASSDRGVLQETQYFGPGTRLLVL.

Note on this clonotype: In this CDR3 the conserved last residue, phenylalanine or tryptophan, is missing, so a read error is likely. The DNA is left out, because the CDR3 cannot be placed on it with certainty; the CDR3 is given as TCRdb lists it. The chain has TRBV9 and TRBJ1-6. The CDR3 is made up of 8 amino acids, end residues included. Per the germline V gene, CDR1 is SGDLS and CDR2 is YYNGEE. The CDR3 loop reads CASSVAPS.

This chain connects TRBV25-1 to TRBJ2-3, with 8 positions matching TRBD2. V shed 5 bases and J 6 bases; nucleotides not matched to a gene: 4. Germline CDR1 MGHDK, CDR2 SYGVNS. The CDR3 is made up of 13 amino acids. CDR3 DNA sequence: TGTGCCAGCAGTTACCGACTAGCGGATACGCAGTATTTT. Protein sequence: CASSYRLADTQYF.

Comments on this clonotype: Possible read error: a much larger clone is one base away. CDR3 residues: CASSLGTATNEKPFF. In DNA, the CDR3 is TGTGCCAGCAGCTTAGGGACTGCAACTAATGAAAAACCGTTTTTT. The chain employs TRBV7-9 and TRBJ1-4; no firm D call. Germline loops: CDR1 SEHNR, CDR2 FQNEAQ (reference sequence). The CDR3 is 15 residues long.

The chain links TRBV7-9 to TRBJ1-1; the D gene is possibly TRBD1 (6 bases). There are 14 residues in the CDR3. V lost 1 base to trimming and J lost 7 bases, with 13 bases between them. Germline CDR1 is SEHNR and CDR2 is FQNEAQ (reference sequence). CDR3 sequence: CASSLESGGDEAFF. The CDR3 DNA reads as TGTGCCAGCAGCTTAGAGTCTGGGGGCGATGAAGCTTTCTTT.

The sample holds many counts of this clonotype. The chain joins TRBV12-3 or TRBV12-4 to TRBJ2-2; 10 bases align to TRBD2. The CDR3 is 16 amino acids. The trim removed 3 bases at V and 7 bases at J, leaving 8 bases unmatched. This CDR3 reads CASSLRLAGADGELFF. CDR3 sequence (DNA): TGTGCCAGCAGTTTGCGGCTAGCGGGAGCGGACGGGGAGCTGTTTTTT.

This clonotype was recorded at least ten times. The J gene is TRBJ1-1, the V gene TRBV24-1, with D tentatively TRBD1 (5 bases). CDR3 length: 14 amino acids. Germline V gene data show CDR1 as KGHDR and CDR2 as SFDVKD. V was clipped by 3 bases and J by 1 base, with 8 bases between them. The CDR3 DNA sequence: TGTGCCACCAGTGATGGGGCCTCGAACACTGAAGCTTTCTTT. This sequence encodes CATSDGASNTEAFF.

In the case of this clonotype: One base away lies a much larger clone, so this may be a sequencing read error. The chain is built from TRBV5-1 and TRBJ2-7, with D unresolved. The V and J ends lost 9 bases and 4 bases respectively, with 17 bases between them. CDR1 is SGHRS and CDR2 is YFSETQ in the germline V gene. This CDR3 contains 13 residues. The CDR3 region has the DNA TGCGCCAACACAATAAATTCCGGATACGAGCAGTACTTC. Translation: CANTINSGYEQYF.